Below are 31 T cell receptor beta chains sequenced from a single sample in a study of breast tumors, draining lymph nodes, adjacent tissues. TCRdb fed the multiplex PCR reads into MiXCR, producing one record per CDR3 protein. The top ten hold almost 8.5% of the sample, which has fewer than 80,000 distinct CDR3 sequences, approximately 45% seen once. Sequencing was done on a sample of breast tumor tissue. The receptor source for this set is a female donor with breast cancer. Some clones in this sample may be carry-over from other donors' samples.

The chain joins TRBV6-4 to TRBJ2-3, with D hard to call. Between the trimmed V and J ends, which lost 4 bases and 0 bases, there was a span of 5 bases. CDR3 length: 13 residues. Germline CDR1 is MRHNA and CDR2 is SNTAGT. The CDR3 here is CASSASSTDTQYF. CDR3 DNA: TGTGCCAGCAGTGCCAGCAGCACAGATACGCAGTATTTT.

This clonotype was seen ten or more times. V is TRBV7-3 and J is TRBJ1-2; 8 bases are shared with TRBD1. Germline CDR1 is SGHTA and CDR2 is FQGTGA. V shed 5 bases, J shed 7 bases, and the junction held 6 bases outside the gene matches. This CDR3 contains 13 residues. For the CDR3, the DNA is TGTGCCAGCAGCCAACAGGGGGAACCTGGCTACACCTTC. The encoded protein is CASSQQGEPGYTF. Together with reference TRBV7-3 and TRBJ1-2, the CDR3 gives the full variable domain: GAGVSQTPSNKVTEKGKYVELRCDPISGHTALYWYRQSLGQGPEFLIYFQGTGAADDSGLPNDRFFAVRPEGSVSTLKIQRTERGDSAVYLCASSQQGEPGYTFGSGTRLTVV.

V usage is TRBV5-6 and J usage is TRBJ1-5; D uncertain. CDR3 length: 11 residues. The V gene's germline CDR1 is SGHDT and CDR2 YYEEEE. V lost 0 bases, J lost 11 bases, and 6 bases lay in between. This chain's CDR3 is CASSLGETQHF. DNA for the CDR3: TGTGCCAGCAGCTTGGGCGAGACCCAGCATTTT.

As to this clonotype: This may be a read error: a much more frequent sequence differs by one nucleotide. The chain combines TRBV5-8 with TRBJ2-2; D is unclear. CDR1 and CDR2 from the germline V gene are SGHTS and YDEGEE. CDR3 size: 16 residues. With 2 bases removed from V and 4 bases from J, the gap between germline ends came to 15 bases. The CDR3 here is CASSFSVTALTGELFF. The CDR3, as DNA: TGTGCCAGCAGCTTCAGTGTCACAGCCCTCACCGGGGAGCTGTTTTTT.

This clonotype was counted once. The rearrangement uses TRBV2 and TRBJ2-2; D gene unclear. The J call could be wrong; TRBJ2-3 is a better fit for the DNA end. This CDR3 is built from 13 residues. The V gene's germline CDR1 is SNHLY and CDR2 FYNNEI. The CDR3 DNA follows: TGTGCCAGCAGAGCCACTAGCACAGATACGCAGTATTTT. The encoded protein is CASRATSTDTQYF.

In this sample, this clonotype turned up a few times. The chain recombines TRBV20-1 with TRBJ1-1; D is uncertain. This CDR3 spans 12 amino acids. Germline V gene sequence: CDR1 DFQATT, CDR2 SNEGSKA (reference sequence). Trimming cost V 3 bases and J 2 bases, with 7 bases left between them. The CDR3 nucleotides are TGCAGTGCTAGTGGGGATAACACTGAAGCTTTCTTT. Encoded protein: CSASGDNTEAFF.

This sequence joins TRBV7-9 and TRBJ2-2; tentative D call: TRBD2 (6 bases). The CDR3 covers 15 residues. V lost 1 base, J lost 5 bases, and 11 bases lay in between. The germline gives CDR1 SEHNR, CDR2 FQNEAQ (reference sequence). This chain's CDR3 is CASSLDGGVTGELFF. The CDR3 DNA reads TGTGCCAGCAGCTTAGATGGAGGGGTGACCGGGGAGCTGTTTTTT.

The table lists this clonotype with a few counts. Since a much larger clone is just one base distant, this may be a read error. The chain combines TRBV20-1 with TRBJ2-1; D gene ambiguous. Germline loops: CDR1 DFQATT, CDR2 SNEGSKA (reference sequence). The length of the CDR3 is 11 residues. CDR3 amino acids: CSAIRWHEQSF. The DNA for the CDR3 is TGCAGTGCTATAAGGTGGCATGAGCAGTCCTTC.

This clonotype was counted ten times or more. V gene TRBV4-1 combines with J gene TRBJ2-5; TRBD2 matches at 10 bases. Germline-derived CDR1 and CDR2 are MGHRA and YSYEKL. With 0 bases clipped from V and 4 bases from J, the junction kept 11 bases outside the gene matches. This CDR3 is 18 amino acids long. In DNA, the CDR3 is TGCGCCAGCAGCCAAGATCTAGCGGGGGTGGGAGTCGGAGAGACCCAGTACTTC. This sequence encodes CASSQDLAGVGVGETQYF.

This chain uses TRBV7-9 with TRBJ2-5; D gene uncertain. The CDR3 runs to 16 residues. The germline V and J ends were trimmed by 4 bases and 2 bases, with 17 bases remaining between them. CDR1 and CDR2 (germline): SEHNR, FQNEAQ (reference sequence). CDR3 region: CASSSRASSYQETQYF. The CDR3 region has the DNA TGTGCCAGCAGCTCCCGGGCGAGCTCCTATCAAGAGACCCAGTACTTC.

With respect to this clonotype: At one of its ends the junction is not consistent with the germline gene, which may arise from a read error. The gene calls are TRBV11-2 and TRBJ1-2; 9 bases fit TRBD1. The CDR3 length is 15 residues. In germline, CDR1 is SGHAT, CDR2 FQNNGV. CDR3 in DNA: TGTGCCAGCAGCTCCGGACAGGGGATTAACTATGGCTACGCCTTC. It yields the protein CASSSGQGINYGYAF.

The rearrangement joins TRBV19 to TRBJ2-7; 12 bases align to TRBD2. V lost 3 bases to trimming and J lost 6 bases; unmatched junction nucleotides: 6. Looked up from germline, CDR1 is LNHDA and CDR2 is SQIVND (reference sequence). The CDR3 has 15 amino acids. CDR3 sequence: CASSMGRTSGTEQYF. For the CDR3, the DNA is TGTGCCAGTAGTATGGGCCGGACTAGCGGGACCGAGCAGTACTTC.

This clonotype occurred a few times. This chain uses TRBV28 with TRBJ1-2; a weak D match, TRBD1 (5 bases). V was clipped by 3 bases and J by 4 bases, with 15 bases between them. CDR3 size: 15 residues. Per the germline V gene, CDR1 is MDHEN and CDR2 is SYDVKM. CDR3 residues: CASSFGEGLSYGYTF. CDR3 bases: TGTGCCAGCAGTTTTGGGGAGGGGCTAAGCTATGGCTACACCTTC.

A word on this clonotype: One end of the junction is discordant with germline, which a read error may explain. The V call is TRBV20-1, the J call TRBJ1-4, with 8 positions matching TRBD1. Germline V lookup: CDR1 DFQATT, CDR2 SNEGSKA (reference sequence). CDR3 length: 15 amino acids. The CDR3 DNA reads TGCAGTGCTAGATCGTTCCAGGGGGCTAATGAAAACCTGTTTTTT. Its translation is CSARSFQGANENLFF.

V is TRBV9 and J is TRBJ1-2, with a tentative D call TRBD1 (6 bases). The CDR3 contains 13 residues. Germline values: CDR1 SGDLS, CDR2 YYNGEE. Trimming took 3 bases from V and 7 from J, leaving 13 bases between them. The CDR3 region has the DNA TGTGCCAGCAGCGGGGAAAGCAGGGGTGGCTACACCTTC. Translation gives CASSGESRGGYTF.

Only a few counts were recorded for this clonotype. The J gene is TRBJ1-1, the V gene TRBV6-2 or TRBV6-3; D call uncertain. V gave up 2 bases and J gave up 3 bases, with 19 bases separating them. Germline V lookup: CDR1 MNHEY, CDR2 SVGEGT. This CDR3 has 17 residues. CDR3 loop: CASSYPGWGKRDTEAFF. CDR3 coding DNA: TGTGCCAGCAGTTACCCGGGTTGGGGTAAGCGGGACACTGAAGCTTTCTTT.

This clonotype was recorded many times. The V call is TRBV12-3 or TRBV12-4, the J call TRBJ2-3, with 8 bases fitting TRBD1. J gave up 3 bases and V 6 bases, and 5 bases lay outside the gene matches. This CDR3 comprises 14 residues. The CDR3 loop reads CASRRYRGTDTQYF. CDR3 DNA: TGTGCCAGCAGACGGTACAGGGGGACAGATACGCAGTATTTT.

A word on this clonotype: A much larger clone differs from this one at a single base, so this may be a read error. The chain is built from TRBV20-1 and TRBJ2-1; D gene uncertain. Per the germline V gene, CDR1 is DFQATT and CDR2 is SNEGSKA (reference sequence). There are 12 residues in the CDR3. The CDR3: CSAPWVANEPFF. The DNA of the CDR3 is TGCAGTGCCCCATGGGTGGCAAATGAGCCGTTCTTC.

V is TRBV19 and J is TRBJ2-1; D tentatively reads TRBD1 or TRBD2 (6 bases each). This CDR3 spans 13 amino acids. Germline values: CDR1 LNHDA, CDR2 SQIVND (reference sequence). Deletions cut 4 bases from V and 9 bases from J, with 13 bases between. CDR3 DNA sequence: TGTGCCAGTAGTAGGGTGGGGGGCTTTGAGCAGTTCTTC. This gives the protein CASSRVGGFEQFF.

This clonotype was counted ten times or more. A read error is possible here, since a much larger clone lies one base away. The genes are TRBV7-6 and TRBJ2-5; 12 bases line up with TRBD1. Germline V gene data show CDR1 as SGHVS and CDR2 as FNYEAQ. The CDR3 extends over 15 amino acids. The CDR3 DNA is TGTGCCAGCAGCTACATTGGGACAGGGGGCGAGACCCAGCACTTC. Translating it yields CASSYIGTGGETQHF.

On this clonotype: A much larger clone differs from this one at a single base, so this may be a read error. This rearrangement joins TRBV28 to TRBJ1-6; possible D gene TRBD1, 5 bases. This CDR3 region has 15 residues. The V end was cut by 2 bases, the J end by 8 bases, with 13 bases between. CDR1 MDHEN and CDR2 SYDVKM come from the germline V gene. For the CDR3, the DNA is TGTGCCAGCAGTTTACCGGGACGGAGATATTCACCCCTCCACTTT. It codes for CASSLPGRRYSPLHF.

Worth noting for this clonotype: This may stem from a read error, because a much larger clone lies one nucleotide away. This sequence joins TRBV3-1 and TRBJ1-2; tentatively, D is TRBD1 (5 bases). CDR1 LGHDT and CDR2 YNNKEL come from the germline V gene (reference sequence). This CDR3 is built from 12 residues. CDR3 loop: CAGSQAGRGYTF. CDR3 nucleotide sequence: TGTGCCGGCAGCCAGGCGGGGCGAGGCTACACCTTC.

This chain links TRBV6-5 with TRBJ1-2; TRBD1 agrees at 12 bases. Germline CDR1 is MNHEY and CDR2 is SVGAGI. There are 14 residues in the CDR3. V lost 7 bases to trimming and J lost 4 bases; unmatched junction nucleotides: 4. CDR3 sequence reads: CASKAGQGAYGYTF. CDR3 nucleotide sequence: TGTGCCAGCAAGGCGGGACAGGGGGCCTATGGCTACACCTTC.

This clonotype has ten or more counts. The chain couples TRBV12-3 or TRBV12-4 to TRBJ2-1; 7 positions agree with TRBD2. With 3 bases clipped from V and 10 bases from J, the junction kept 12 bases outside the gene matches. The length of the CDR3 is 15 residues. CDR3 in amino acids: CASSFLLAPNGEQFF. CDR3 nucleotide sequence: TGTGCCAGCAGTTTTCTACTAGCGCCCAACGGGGAGCAGTTCTTC.

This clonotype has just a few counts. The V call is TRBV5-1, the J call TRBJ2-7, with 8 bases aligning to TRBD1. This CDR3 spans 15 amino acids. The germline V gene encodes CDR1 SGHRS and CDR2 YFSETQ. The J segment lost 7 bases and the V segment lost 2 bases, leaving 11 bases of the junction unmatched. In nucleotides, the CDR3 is TGCGCCAGCAGCTTTTCGACAGGGGCCGCCGATGAGCAGTACTTC. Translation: CASSFSTGAADEQYF.

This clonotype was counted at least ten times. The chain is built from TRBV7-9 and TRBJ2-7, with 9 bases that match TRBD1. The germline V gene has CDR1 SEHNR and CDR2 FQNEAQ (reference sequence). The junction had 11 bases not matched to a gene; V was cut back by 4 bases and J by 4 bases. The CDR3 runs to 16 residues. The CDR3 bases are TGTGCCAGCAGCTACAGCTTGGGACAGGGTTCGTACGAGCAGTACTTC. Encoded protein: CASSYSLGQGSYEQYF.

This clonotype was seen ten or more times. The CDR3 reads CSAKKYRDKQSSSYNSPLHF. The CDR3 nucleotides read TGCAGTGCTAAGAAATACCGGGACAAACAATCGAGCTCCTATAATTCACCCCTCCACTTT. This chain links TRBV20-1 with TRBJ1-6; maybe TRBD1 (6 bases). This CDR3 comprises 20 residues. V lost 4 bases and J 0 bases, leaving 25 bases between the germline ends. Germline lookup yields CDR1 DFQATT and CDR2 SNEGSKA (reference sequence).

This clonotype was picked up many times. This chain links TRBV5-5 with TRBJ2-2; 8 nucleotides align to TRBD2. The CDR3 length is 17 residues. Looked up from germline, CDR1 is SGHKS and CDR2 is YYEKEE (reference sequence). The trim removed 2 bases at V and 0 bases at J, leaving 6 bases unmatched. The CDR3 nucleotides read TGTGCCAGCAGCTTTCTAAGCGGGAGCTCGAACACCGGGGAGCTGTTTTTT. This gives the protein CASSFLSGSSNTGELFF.

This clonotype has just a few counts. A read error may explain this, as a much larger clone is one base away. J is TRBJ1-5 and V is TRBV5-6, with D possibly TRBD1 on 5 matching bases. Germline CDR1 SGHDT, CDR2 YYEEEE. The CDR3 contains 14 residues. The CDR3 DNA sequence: TGTGCCAGCGGCTTTCAGGGAAACAATCAGCCCCAGCATTTT. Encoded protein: CASGFQGNNQPQHF.

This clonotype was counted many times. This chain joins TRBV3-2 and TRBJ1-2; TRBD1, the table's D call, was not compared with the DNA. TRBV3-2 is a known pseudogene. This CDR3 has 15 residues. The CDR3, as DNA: TGTGCCAGCACCCAAGGGACAGGGTGGAACTATGGCTACACCTTC. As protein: CASTQGTGWNYGYTF.

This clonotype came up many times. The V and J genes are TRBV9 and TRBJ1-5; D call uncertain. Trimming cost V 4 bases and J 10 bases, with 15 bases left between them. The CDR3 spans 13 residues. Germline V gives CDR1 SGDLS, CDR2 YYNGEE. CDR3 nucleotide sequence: TGTGCCAGCAGCCAAAATACCCACGAACCCCAGCATTTT. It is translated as CASSQNTHEPQHF.